This TCR beta chain emerged from a study of cytotoxic CD8 clonotypes in ibrutinib-treated CLL. Study information: The study recorded mean values of 255,043 productive templates and 94,082 productive rearrangements per sample. General observations from the study: The study found clonality rose at ibrutinib response, then fell toward baseline at progression. Samples were collected at differing times from sustained-remission and progressing patients.

On this clone itself: The antigen remains undetermined.

This CDR3 region has 14 residues. V gave up 5 bases and J gave up 6 bases; unmatched junction bases: 8. Germline values: CDR1 SGHDN, CDR2 FVKESK. Using immunoSEQ multiplex PCR, the repertoire was profiled, and TCRdb retains in-frame clones only, with some absent. The data show some 120,000 clones, with less than 90% seen just once and 3.3% held by the top ten. The sequencing used PBMCs, collected after 24 months of ibrutinib treatment. This chain connects TRBV14 to TRBJ2-7, with 9 bases fitting TRBD2. The sequence was obtained from a human donor with chronic lymphocytic leukemia. The DNA for the CDR3 is TGTGCCAGCAGCAGTAGGACTAGCGATCGCGAGCAGTACTTC. It encodes CASSSRTSDREQYF.